A selection of T cell receptor beta chains follows, all from one sample in a study of cytotoxic CD8 clonotypes in ibrutinib-treated CLL. The data were produced by immunoSEQ multiplex PCR, yet TCRdb's version contains in-frame clones alone and is incomplete. Here the sample spans about 84,000 clones, about 86% being singletons. The sequenced sample was PBMCs, obtained before ibrutinib treatment. The source is a human donor with chronic lymphocytic leukemia. Each CDR3 is given with its conserved first and last residue. Fields, in order: V gene, J gene, clone size, D gene, CDR3 protein, CDR3 DNA. The D gene is left open where the match is weak. Some rows have no size entry. The others give once, few or many, or a class for an expanded clone.

v_call: TRBV6-5
j_call: TRBJ2-2
clone_size: once
d_call: TRBD2
cdr3_aa: CASSYSRGRATGELFF
cdr3_nt: TGTGCCAGCAGTTACAGTCGCGGGAGGGCCACCGGGGAGCTGTTTTTT

v_call: TRBV25-1
j_call: TRBJ2-3
clone_size: -
d_call: -
cdr3_aa: CASSASSADTQYF
cdr3_nt: TGTGCCAGCAGTGCCTCGTCCGCAGATACGCAGTATTTT

v_call: TRBV9
j_call: TRBJ2-7
clone_size: -
d_call: TRBD2
cdr3_aa: CASSGGGLEQYF
cdr3_nt: TGTGCCAGCAGCGGCGGGGGACTCGAGCAGTACTTC

v_call: TRBV11-3
j_call: TRBJ2-2
clone_size: -
d_call: -
cdr3_aa: CASSSGWKPGELFF
cdr3_nt: TGTGCCAGCAGCTCGGGATGGAAACCCGGGGAGCTGTTTTTT

v_call: TRBV7-2
j_call: TRBJ2-3
clone_size: -
d_call: -
cdr3_aa: CASSLGGVGTDTQYF
cdr3_nt: TGTGCCAGCAGCTTAGGTGGGGTGGGCACAGATACGCAGTATTTT

v_call: TRBV6-1
j_call: TRBJ2-5
clone_size: -
d_call: TRBD1
cdr3_aa: CASSEATGGRETQYF
cdr3_nt: TGTGCCAGCAGTGAGGCGACAGGGGGTAGGGAGACCCAGTACTTC

v_call: TRBV30
j_call: TRBJ2-2
clone_size: -
d_call: TRBD1
cdr3_aa: CAVKQGSLDRGELFF
cdr3_nt: TGTGCCGTTAAACAGGGGAGTCTCGATAGGGGGGAGCTGTTTTTT

v_call: TRBV7-3
j_call: TRBJ1-1
clone_size: -
d_call: -
cdr3_aa: CASSLDRLLNTEAFF
cdr3_nt: TGTGCCAGCAGCTTAGACAGGTTGCTGAACACTGAAGCTTTCTTT

v_call: TRBV7-9
j_call: TRBJ2-1
clone_size: -
d_call: -
cdr3_aa: CASIDRAGVTTYNEQFF
cdr3_nt: TGTGCCAGCATCGACAGGGCGGGAGTCACTACCTACAATGAGCAGTTCTTC

v_call: TRBV28
j_call: TRBJ2-7
clone_size: -
d_call: -
cdr3_aa: CASSSGVPEQYF
cdr3_nt: TGTGCCAGCAGTTCCGGAGTACCCGAGCAGTACTTC

v_call: TRBV2
j_call: TRBJ1-4
clone_size: -
d_call: TRBD1
cdr3_aa: CASSAQGQGGGEKLFF
cdr3_nt: TGTGCCAGCAGTGCCCAGGGACAGGGGGGCGGAGAAAAACTGTTTTTT